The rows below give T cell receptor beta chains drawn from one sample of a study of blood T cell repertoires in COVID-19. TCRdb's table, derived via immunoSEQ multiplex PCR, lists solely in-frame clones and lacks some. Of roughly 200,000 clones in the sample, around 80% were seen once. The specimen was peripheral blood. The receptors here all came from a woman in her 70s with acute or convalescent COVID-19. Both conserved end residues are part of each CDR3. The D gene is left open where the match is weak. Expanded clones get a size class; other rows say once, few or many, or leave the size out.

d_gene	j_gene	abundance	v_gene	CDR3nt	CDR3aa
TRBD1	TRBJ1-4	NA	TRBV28	TGTGCCAGCTTTTCTGCCCCCGGGACAGTTAATGAAAAACTGTTTTTT	CASFSAPGTVNEKLFF
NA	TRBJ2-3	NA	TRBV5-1	TGCGCCAGCAGCCACGGGGGGCTAGGAGATACGCAGTATTTT	CASSHGGLGDTQYF
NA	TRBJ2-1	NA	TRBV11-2	TGTGCCAGCAGCCTATCTCAGGTTGCGTTCTTC	CASSLSQVAFF
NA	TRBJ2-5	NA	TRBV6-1	TGTGCCAGCAGTGAAAGTAGGGGCCCCAGGACCCAGTACTTC	CASSESRGPRTQYF
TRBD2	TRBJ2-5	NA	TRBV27	TGTGCCAGCAGCCAAAATAGCGGGAGGGGGGAGACCCAGTACTTC	CASSQNSGRGETQYF
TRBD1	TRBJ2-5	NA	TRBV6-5	TGTGCCAGCACCCGGGACAGACAAGAGACCCAGTACTTC	CASTRDRQETQYF
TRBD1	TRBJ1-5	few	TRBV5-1	TGCGCCAGCAGCTCCTCGGGACAGAGCAATCAGCCCCAGCATTTT	CASSSSGQSNQPQHF
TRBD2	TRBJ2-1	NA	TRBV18	TGTGCCAGCTCACCGGGGAGCGGGAGCTCCTACAATGAGCAGTTCTTC	CASSPGSGSSYNEQFF
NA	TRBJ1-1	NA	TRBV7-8	TGTGCCAGCAGCTTAAGCGGGGCACCCAAGGCGGCTTTCTTT	CASSLSGAPKAAFF
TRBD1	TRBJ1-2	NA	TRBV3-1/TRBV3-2	TGTGCCAGCAGCCAGACAGGGGGCTTTGTCTATGGCTACACCTTC	CASSQTGGFVYGYTF
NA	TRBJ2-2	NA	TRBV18	TGTGCCAGCTCGGACTTCACAAACACCGGGGAGCTGTTTTTT	CASSDFTNTGELFF
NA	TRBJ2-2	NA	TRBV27	TGTGCCAGCAGTCACGGGACATCTGACACCGGGGAGCTGTTTTTT	CASSHGTSDTGELFF
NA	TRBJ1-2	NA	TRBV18	TGTGCCAGCTCACCACCGGGGGCGCCGGGCTACACCTTC	CASSPPGAPGYTF
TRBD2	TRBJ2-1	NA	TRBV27	TGTGCCAGCACTCCAGCGGGAGGGCCGGGGTATAGTTACAATGAGCAGTTCTTC	CASTPAGGPGYSYNEQFF
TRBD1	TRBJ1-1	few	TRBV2	TGTGCCAGCAGCCTAGGGACAGGGGGCACGAGTGAAGCTTTCTTT	CASSLGTGGTSEAFF
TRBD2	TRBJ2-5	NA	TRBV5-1	TGCGCCAGCAGCTTGAATGGGGCGATAGCGGGAGAGACCCAGTACTTC	CASSLNGAIAGETQYF
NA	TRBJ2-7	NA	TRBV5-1	TGCGCCAGCAGCTTTTCGGGACACCAATCCTACGAGCAGTACTTC	CASSFSGHQSYEQYF
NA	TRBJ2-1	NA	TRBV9	TGTGCCAGCAGCGTAGCCCCTCGAGGAGATGAGCAGTTCTTC	CASSVAPRGDEQFF
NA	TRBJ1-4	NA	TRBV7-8	TGTGCCAGCAGTAGCACACAGGGATGGACTAATGAAAAACTGTTTTTT	CASSSTQGWTNEKLFF
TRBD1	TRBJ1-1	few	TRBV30	TGTGCCGGCTCGACAGGGCGGAACACTGAAGCTTTCTTT	CAGSTGRNTEAFF
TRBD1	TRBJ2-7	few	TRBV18	TGTGCCAGCTCACGGGACAGGGGGGCCGACGAGCAGTACTTC	CASSRDRGADEQYF
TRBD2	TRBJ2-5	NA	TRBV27	TGTGCCAGCAGTTTATCGGGACTAGCGGGAAAGACCCAGTACTTC	CASSLSGLAGKTQYF
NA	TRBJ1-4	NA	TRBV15	TGTGCCACCAGCAGAAAAGGGGGTTTTAATGAAAAACTGTTTTTT	CATSRKGGFNEKLFF
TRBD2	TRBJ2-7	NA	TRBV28	TGTGCCAGCGCCCCGGGGGGACTAGCGAGCTACGAGCAGTACTTC	CASAPGGLASYEQYF
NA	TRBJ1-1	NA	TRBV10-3	TGTGCCATCAGAGTCGACAGATCGAACACTGAAGCTTTCTTT	CAIRVDRSNTEAFF
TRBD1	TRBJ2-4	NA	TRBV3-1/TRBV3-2	TGTGCCAGCAGCCTTGGGACTGGGACAGGGGGCATTCAGTACTTC	CASSLGTGTGGIQYF
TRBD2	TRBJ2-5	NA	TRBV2	TGTGCCAGCAGTGATACGACGGGAGGGGAGACCCAGTACTTC	CASSDTTGGETQYF
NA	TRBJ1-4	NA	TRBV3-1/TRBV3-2	TGTGCCAGCAGCCGGGGGGGTGGTGAAAAACTGTTTTTT	CASSRGGGEKLFF
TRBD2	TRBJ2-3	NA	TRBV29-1	TGCAGCGTTCTCGGAGTACTAGCGGGGAGCACAGATACGCAGTATTTT	CSVLGVLAGSTDTQYF
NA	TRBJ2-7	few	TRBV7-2	TGTGCCAGCAGCCTGGGACAGCCGGGACTAGGATCCTACGAGCAGTACTTC	CASSLGQPGLGSYEQYF
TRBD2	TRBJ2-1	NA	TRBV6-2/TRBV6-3	TGTGCCAGCAGTACCAGGACTAGCGGGAGCTACAATGAGCAGTTCTTC	CASSTRTSGSYNEQFF
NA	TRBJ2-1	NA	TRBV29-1	TGCAGCGCTGAAGGGGAGTCCTACAATGAGCAGTTCTTC	CSAEGESYNEQFF
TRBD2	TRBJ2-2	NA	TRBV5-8	TGTGCCAGCAGCTTGGTCGGGAGGGCAGGAGCTTTGACCGGGGAGCTGTTTTTT	CASSLVGRAGALTGELFF
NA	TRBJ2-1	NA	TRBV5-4	TGTGCCAGCAGCGATGGGGCGGGACGGTACAATGAGCAGTTCTTC	CASSDGAGRYNEQFF
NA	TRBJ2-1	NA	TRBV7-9	TGTGCCAGCAGCTTAGCTTATAACCAGAAGCAGTTCTTC	CASSLAYNQKQFF
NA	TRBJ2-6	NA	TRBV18	TGTGCCAGCTCACGAATAGGACAGCCCTCTGGGGCCAACGTCCTGACTTTC	CASSRIGQPSGANVLTF
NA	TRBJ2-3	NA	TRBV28	TGTGCCAGCAGTTTGGATCTTAGGCGGGGTACAGATACGCAGTATTTT	CASSLDLRRGTDTQYF
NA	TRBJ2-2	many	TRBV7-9	TGTGCCAGCAGCTTAGACAGGGCCACCGGGGAGCTGTTTTTT	CASSLDRATGELFF
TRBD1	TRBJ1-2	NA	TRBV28	TGTGCCAGCACCCTCGCCAGGGGGCTTGGCTACACCTTC	CASTLARGLGYTF
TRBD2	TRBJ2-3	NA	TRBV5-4	TGTGCCAGCAGCCTGCCGACTAGCGGGAGAGGGGCAGATACGCAGTATTTT	CASSLPTSGRGADTQYF
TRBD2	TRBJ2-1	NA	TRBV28	TGTGCCAGCAGTCTTCTAGATGGGGGAGGGCCTCCTGAGCAGTTCTTC	CASSLLDGGGPPEQFF
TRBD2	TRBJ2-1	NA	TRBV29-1	TGCAGCGTCCCGGGACTAGCGTTCAATGAGCAGTTCTTC	CSVPGLAFNEQFF
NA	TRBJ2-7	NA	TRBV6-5	TGTGCCAGCAGTTCCTACGGGACTTCCTACGAGCAGTACTTC	CASSSYGTSYEQYF
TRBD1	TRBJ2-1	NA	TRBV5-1	TGCGCCAGCAGCATACGACAGGGGAGCTCCTACAATGAGCAGTTCTTC	CASSIRQGSSYNEQFF
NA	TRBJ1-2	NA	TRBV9	TGTGCCAGCAGCGACCTTCCCGACAGCCGCTATGGCTACACCTTC	CASSDLPDSRYGYTF
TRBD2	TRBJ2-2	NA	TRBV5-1	TGCGCCAGCAGCTTAGTAGCGGGAGCCACCGGGGAGCTGTTTTTT	CASSLVAGATGELFF